This is a list of T cell receptor beta chains from one sample in a study of cytomegalovirus exposure and HLA in healthy donors. Sequenced by immunoSEQ multiplex PCR; TCRdb stores in-frame clones only, minus some. The data show some 150,000 clones, roughly 70% seen once. The sequencing input was PBMCs. The receptors here all came from a woman between 25 and 40 years old in good health and CMV-seronegative. CDR3s include the opening cysteine and the closing phenylalanine or tryptophan. The D gene is left open where the match is weak. Only some rows state a clone size, as once, few, many or a class for expanded clones.

v_gene,len,abundance,j_gene,d_gene,CDR3aa,CDR3nt
TRBV5-4,13,few,TRBJ1-2,NA,CASSLGRAYGYTF,TGTGCCAGCAGCTTAGGCAGGGCCTATGGCTACACCTTC
TRBV18,15,NA,TRBJ1-1,TRBD1,CASSPRTGASTEAFF,TGTGCCAGCTCTCCCAGGACAGGGGCGTCCACTGAAGCTTTCTTT
TRBV28,15,NA,TRBJ2-1,TRBD2,CASSTGTSGTNEQFF,TGTGCCAGCAGCACCGGGACTAGCGGGACAAATGAGCAGTTCTTC
TRBV10-3,13,NA,TRBJ2-7,NA,CAISAEDYREQYF,TGTGCCATCAGTGCCGAGGACTATCGCGAGCAGTACTTC
TRBV4-1,18,NA,TRBJ2-7,TRBD1,CASSQGVSPGQGAWEQYF,TGCGCCAGCAGCCAGGGTGTTTCTCCGGGACAGGGGGCTTGGGAGCAGTACTTC
TRBV7-2,12,few,TRBJ1-1,NA,CASSFGLTEAFF,TGTGCCAGCAGCTTCGGACTCACTGAAGCTTTCTTT
TRBV19,17,few,TRBJ1-3,TRBD1,CASSIGQGFTAGNTIYF,TGTGCCAGTAGTATCGGACAGGGTTTTACTGCTGGAAACACCATATATTTT
TRBV7-3,13,NA,TRBJ1-1,NA,CASSLVESAEAFF,TGTGCCAGCAGCCTAGTAGAGTCGGCTGAAGCTTTCTTT
TRBV5-1,13,NA,TRBJ1-5,NA,CASSLMYNQPQHF,TGCGCCAGCAGCTTGATGTATAATCAGCCCCAGCATTTT
TRBV7-9,12,NA,TRBJ1-1,NA,CASSIQNTEAFF,TGTGCCAGCAGCATACAGAACACTGAAGCTTTCTTT
TRBV4-2,15,few,TRBJ1-3,TRBD1,CASSHSGGSGNTIYF,TGTGCCAGCAGCCACTCAGGGGGCTCTGGAAACACCATATATTTT
TRBV14,12,NA,TRBJ2-5,NA,CASSHEGETQYF,TGTGCCAGCAGCCATGAGGGAGAGACCCAGTACTTC
TRBV27,14,NA,TRBJ2-7,TRBD2,CASRSGTSGYEQYF,TGTGCCAGCAGGTCCGGGACTAGCGGCTACGAGCAGTACTTC
TRBV19,13,NA,TRBJ1-5,NA,CASSERPSQPQHF,TGTGCCAGTAGTGAAAGACCTAGTCAGCCCCAGCATTTT
TRBV5-1,16,NA,TRBJ1-6,TRBD1,CASRHRDRGDNSPLHF,TGCGCCAGCAGACACCGGGACAGAGGAGATAATTCACCCCTCCACTTT
TRBV7-9,18,NA,TRBJ1-2,TRBD1,CASSSSPDRPVLNYGYTF,TGTGCCAGCAGCTCCTCGCCGGACAGGCCCGTACTTAACTATGGCTACACCTTC
TRBV11-2,15,NA,TRBJ2-1,NA,CASTRGMSSYNEQFF,TGTGCCAGCACCCGGGGGATGAGCTCCTACAATGAGCAGTTCTTC
TRBV2,15,few,TRBJ2-7,NA,CASYRGRIQGYEQYF,TGTGCCAGCTACCGTGGGCGGATCCAGGGGTACGAGCAGTACTTC
TRBV9,12,NA,TRBJ1-2,TRBD1,CASTQGEGGYTF,TGTGCCAGCACCCAGGGGGAAGGTGGCTACACCTTC
TRBV6-5,15,NA,TRBJ2-1,TRBD1,CASSLGQGRNNEQFF,TGTGCCAGCAGCCTCGGACAGGGTAGAAACAATGAGCAGTTCTTC
TRBV28,14,NA,TRBJ1-2,TRBD1,CASSTRTGRDGYTF,TGTGCCAGCAGCACTAGGACAGGGAGGGATGGCTACACCTTC
TRBV4-3,15,few,TRBJ2-1,NA,CASSPSAGSYNEQFF,TGCGCCAGCAGCCCCTCTGCGGGATCCTACAATGAGCAGTTCTTC
TRBV9,16,NA,TRBJ2-5,TRBD2,CASSVSSGYLQETQYF,TGTGCCAGCAGCGTATCTAGCGGGTACTTACAAGAGACCCAGTACTTC
TRBV14,11,few,TRBJ2-7,NA,CASSLDYEQYF,TGTGCCAGCAGCCTCGATTACGAGCAGTACTTC
TRBV28,12,few,TRBJ2-4,NA,CASSLAGNIQYF,TGTGCCAGCAGTTTAGCGGGAAACATTCAGTACTTC
TRBV5-1,19,few,TRBJ2-3,TRBD2,CASSSVGGLLVLSTDTQYF,TGCGCCAGCAGCTCGGTCGGGGGGTTGTTGGTTCTGAGCACAGATACGCAGTATTTT
TRBV21-1,16,once,TRBJ2-1,NA,CASSKGSEGLAWEQFF,TGTGCCAGCAGCAAAGGGTCCGAGGGACTAGCATGGGAGCAGTTCTTC
TRBV7-3,18,few,TRBJ1-6,TRBD1,CASSHPGATGSLNSPLHF,TGTGCCAGCAGCCACCCCGGCGCGACAGGGAGTCTGAATTCACCCCTCCACTTT
TRBV6-5,14,once,TRBJ1-2,NA,CASSSDPGVYGYTF,TGTGCCAGCAGTTCCGATCCGGGGGTATATGGCTACACCTTC
TRBV5-6,16,once,TRBJ2-1,TRBD2,CASSGEIAGGDNEQFF,TGTGCCAGCAGCGGGGAGATAGCGGGAGGGGACAATGAGCAGTTCTTC
TRBV2,13,NA,TRBJ1-5,NA,CASTRGLNQPQHF,TGTGCCAGCACCCGGGGTCTGAATCAGCCCCAGCATTTT
TRBV7-7,15,NA,TRBJ2-1,TRBD2,CASSLGTTSVDEQFF,TGTGCTAGCAGCTTGGGCACGACTAGCGTTGATGAGCAGTTCTTC
TRBV15,16,NA,TRBJ2-3,TRBD1,CATSRDLGQGTDTQYF,TGTGCCACCAGCAGAGATCTGGGACAGGGAACTGATACGCAGTATTTT
TRBV5-1,17,NA,TRBJ2-6,NA,CASSLGAGAAGANVLTF,TGCGCCAGCAGCTTGGGGGCGGGGGCAGCTGGGGCCAACGTCCTGACTTTC
TRBV27,15,NA,TRBJ1-6,NA,CASRGGYSYNSPLHF,TGTGCCAGCAGGGGCGGGTATTCCTATAATTCACCCCTCCACTTT
TRBV4-3,14,NA,TRBJ1-3,NA,CASSQESGGNTIYF,TGCGCCAGCAGCCAAGAATCGGGGGGAAACACCATATATTTT
TRBV7-2,14,NA,TRBJ2-7,NA,CASSLAGSSYEQYF,TGTGCCAGCAGCTTGGCGGGGAGCTCCTACGAGCAGTACTTC
TRBV2,15,NA,TRBJ2-7,NA,CASSPGTALSYEQYF,TGTGCCAGCAGTCCCGGGACTGCCTTATCCTACGAGCAGTACTTC
TRBV4-2,17,once,TRBJ2-5,NA,CASRQNGGRGPAETQYF,TGTGCCAGCAGGCAAAATGGTGGGCGGGGCCCAGCGGAGACCCAGTACTTC
TRBV28,17,NA,TRBJ2-7,TRBD2,CASSLLYGTSGRGEQYF,TGTGCCAGCAGTTTATTGTACGGGACTAGCGGGCGTGGGGAGCAGTACTTC
TRBV18,12,once,TRBJ1-2,TRBD1,CASSHPGQGYTF,TGTGCCAGCTCACATCCGGGACAGGGCTACACCTTC
TRBV7-2,14,NA,TRBJ1-5,NA,CASSLMGGPQPQHF,TGTGCCAGCAGCTTAATGGGGGGTCCACAGCCCCAGCATTTT
TRBV4-2,14,NA,TRBJ1-5,NA,CASSQDYSNQPQHF,TGTGCCAGCAGCCAAGATTATAGCAATCAGCCCCAGCATTTT
TRBV7-3,14,NA,TRBJ2-2,NA,CASSRAGGGGELFF,TGTGCCAGCAGCCGGGCCGGGGGTGGCGGGGAGCTGTTTTTT
TRBV5-6,12,NA,TRBJ1-4,NA,CASGAVNEKLFF,TGTGCCAGCGGGGCCGTCAATGAAAAACTGTTTTTT
TRBV9,19,NA,TRBJ2-7,TRBD2,CASSVVPILAGGPLNEQYF,TGTGCCAGCAGCGTAGTCCCAATCTTAGCGGGGGGGCCGCTTAACGAGCAGTACTTC
TRBV7-2,12,NA,TRBJ2-5,NA,CASSWGVETQYF,TGTGCCAGCAGCTGGGGGGTGGAGACCCAGTACTTC
TRBV9,19,NA,TRBJ2-1,TRBD2,CASSSRGGGGSGTYNEQFF,TGTGCCAGCAGCTCTAGGGGAGGTGGGGGTAGCGGGACCTACAATGAGCAGTTCTTC
TRBV5-5,12,few,TRBJ1-1,NA,CATTQFGTEAFF,TGTGCCACGACCCAATTCGGGACTGAAGCTTTCTTT
TRBV7-8,15,few,TRBJ1-4,NA,CASSLGGGRNEKLFF,TGTGCCAGCAGCTTAGGGGGGGGGCGGAATGAAAAACTGTTTTTT
TRBV28,13,NA,TRBJ2-7,TRBD1,CASSLDRGGEQYF,TGTGCCAGCAGTTTAGACAGGGGGGGCGAGCAGTACTTC
TRBV10-3,13,NA,TRBJ2-7,TRBD1,CAIKGQGLREQYF,TGTGCCATCAAGGGACAGGGGTTGCGGGAGCAGTACTTC
TRBV7-9,13,NA,TRBJ2-3,NA,CASSPAGADTQYF,TGTGCCAGCAGCCCCGCAGGCGCAGATACGCAGTATTTT